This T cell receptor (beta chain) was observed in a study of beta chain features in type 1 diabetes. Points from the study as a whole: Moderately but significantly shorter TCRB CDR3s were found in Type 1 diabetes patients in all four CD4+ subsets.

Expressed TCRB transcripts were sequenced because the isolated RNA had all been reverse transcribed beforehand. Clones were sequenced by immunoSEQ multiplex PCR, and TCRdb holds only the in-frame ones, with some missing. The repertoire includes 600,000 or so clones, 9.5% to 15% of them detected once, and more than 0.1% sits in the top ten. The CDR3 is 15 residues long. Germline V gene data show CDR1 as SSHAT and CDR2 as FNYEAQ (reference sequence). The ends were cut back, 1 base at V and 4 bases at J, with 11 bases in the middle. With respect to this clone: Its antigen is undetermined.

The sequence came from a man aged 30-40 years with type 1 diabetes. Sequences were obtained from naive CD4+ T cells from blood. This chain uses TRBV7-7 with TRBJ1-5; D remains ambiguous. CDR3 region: CASSLVGDGNQPQHF. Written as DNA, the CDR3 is TGTGCCAGCAGCTTAGTCGGGGATGGGAATCAGCCCCAGCATTTT. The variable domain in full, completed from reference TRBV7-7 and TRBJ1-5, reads GAGVSQSPRYKVTKRGQDVTLRCDPISSHATLYWYQQALGQGPEFLTYFNYEAQPDKSGLPSDRFSAERPEGSISTLTIQRTEQRDSAMYRCASSLVGDGNQPQHFGDGTRLSIL.